This T cell receptor (beta chain) comes out of a study of blood T cell repertoires in COVID-19. Overall study context: Italy, Spain and the United States were the sources of the convalescent and acute COVID-19 samples. T cells, B-cell-depleted T cells, or PBMCs supplied cDNA or gDNA.

The authors' processing: The authors estimated nucleated cell counts from reference gene primer amplification. The assay was immunoSEQ multiplex PCR, and TCRdb's table has in-frame clones only and misses some. Clone size and V and J calls were adopted from that table, with D and trimming inferred from the DNA. The sample records some 260,000 clones, approximately 82% being singletons. Source material: peripheral blood. This sequence was found in a woman of 80 years or more with active or convalescent COVID-19.

The CDR3 loop is CASSLGGGSNTEAFF. The CDR3 DNA reads as TGTGCCAGCAGTTTAGGTGGGGGCAGCAATACTGAAGCTTTCTTT. The rearrangement joins TRBV28 to TRBJ1-1, with D possibly being TRBD1 (6 bases). With 2 bases removed from V and 5 bases from J, the gap between germline ends came to 15 bases. Germline V lookup: CDR1 MDHEN, CDR2 SYDVKM. The CDR3 sequence is 15 residues long.